Given below is one TCR beta chain in context. Trimming shortened V by 5 bases and J by 4 bases, and 11 bases separated the two germline ends. Germline CDR1 SEHNR, CDR2 FQNEAQ (reference sequence). The length of the CDR3 is 13 residues. The data belong to a study of T cell changes during pregnancy in multiple sclerosis. Sequenced by immunoSEQ multiplex PCR; TCRdb stores in-frame clones only, minus some. The sample holds approximately 23,000 clones, about 90% seen once. This TCR was sampled from a female donor in good health, enrolled as a control in a pregnancy study. This chain connects TRBV7-9 to TRBJ2-5, with D tentatively TRBD1 (6 bases). The sample consisted of CD4+ T cells from peripheral blood mononuclear cells, taken in the third trimester of pregnancy. The CDR3 sequence: CASSPDRLETQYF. In DNA form, the CDR3 reads TGTGCCAGCAGCCCGGACAGACTAGAGACCCAGTACTTC.